This T cell receptor (beta chain) is from a study of cytomegalovirus exposure and HLA in healthy donors. Study-level points and caveats: A few chains tied to CMV proved CMV antigen-specific in vitro.

Points on this clone: The antigen is undetermined.

PCR primers comprised 60 Vbeta and 13 Jbeta primers. Assay: immunoSEQ multiplex PCR; the TCRdb copy retains only in-frame clones and omits some. This sample carries 180,000 or so clones, 9.5% of them seen once, and the ten largest clones take 1% to 1.5%. The germline gives CDR1 MNHNS, CDR2 SASEGT. The CDR3 runs to 15 residues. Unmatched junction bases numbered 2, after V lost 4 bases and J lost 1 base. The chain carries TRBV6-1 and TRBJ2-5, with TRBD2 matching over 11 bases. The receptor's source is a woman aged 25 to 39 in good health and CMV-seropositive. The sample consisted of PBMCs. CDR3: CASSVGLAVQETQYF. The CDR3, as DNA: TGTGCCAGCAGTGTGGGACTAGCGGTCCAAGAGACCCAGTACTTC.